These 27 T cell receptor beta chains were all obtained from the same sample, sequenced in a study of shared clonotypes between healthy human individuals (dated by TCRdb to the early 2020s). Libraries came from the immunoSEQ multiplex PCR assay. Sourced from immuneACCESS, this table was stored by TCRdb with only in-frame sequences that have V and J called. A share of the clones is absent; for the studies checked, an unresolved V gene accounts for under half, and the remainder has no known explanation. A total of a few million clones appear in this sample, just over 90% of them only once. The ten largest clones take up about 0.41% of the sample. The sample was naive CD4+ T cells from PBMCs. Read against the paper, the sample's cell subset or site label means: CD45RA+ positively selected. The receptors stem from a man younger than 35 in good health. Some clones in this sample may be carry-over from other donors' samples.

The CDR3 spells CASSSWGQGGRGNQPQHF. CDR3 sequence (DNA): TGTGCCAGCAGTTCCTGGGGACAAGGTGGCAGGGGCAATCAGCCCCAGCATTTT. The chain joins TRBV6-4 to TRBJ1-5, with a weak D call TRBD1 (6 bases). Germline V CDR1 and CDR2: MRHNA, SNTAGT. The CDR3 spans 18 residues. Trimming removed 5 bases from V and 2 bases from J, with 22 bases in between.

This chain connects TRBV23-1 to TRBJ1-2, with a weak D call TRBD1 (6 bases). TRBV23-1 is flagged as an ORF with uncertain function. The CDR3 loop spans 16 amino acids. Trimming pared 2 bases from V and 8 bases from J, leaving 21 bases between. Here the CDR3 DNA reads TGCGCCAGCAGTCAAGGCCACCGGGGGGCTAACGAAGGCTACACCTTC. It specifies CASSQGHRGANEGYTF.

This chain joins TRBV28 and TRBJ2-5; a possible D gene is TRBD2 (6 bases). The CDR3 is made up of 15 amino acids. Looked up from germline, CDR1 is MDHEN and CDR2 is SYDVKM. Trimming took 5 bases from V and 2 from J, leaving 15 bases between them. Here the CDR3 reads CASSPRDLLQETQYF. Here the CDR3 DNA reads TGTGCCAGCAGTCCAAGGGACTTGTTACAAGAGACCCAGTACTTC.

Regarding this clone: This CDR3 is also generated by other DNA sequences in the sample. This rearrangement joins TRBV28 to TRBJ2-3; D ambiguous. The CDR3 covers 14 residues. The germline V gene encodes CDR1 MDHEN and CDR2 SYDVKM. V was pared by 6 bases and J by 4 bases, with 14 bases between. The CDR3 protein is CASSLAPAADTQYF. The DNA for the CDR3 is TGTGCCAGCAGCCTGGCCCCCGCGGCAGATACGCAGTATTTT.

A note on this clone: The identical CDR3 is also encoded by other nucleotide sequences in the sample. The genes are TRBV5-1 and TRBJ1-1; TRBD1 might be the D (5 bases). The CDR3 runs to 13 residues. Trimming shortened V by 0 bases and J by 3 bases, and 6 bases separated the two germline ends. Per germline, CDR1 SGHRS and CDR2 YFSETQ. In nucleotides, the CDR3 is TGCGCCAGCAGCTTGGTAGGGGACACTGAAGCTTTCTTT. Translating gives CASSLVGDTEAFF.

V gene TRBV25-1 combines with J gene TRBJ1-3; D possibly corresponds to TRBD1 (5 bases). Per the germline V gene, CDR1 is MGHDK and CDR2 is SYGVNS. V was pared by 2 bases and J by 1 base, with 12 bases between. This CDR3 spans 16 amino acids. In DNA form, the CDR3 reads TGTGCCAGCAGTGAACCCGGGGGGGGGTCTGGAAACACCATATATTTT. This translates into CASSEPGGGSGNTIYF.

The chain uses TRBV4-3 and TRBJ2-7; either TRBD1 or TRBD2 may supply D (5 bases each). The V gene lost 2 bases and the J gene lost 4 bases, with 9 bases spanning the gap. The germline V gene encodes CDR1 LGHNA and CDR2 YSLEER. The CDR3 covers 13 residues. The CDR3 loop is CASSQPREYEQYF. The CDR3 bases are TGCGCCAGCAGCCAACCCAGGGAGTACGAGCAGTACTTC.

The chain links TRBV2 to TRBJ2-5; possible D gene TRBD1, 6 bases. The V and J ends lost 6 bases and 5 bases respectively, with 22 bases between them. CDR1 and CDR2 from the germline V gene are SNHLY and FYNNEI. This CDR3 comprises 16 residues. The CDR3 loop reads CASRPRRQDQAETQYF. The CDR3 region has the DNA TGTGCCAGCAGACCCCGAAGACAGGACCAGGCGGAGACCCAGTACTTC.

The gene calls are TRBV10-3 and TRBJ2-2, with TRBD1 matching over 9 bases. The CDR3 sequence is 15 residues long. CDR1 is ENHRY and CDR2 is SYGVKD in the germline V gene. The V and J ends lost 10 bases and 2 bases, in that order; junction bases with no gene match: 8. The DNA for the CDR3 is TGTGCCACGCTGGGGGGACAGGGCAACACCGGGGAGCTGTTTTTT. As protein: CATLGGQGNTGELFF.

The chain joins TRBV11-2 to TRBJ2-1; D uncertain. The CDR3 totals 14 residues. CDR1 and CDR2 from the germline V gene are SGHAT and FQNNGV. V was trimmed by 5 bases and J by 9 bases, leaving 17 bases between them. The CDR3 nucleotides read TGTGCCAGCAGCCCCCCCCCGGTGTCGGGTGAGCAGTTCTTC. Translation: CASSPPPVSGEQFF.

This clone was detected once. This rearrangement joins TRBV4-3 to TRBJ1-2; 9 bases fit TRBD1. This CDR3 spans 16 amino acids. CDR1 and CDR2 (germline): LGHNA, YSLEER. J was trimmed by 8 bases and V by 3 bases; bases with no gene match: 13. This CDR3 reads CASSHNVGTGTEGYTF. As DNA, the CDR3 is TGCGCCAGCAGCCATAATGTAGGGACAGGGACGGAGGGCTACACCTTC.

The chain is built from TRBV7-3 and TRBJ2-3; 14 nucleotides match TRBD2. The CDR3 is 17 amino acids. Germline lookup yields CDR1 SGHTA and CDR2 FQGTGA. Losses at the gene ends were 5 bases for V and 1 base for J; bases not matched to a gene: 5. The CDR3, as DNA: TGTGCCAGCAGCGAATTGGGACTAGCGGGAGGCACAGATACGCAGTATTTT. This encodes CASSELGLAGGTDTQYF. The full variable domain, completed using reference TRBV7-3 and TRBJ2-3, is GAGVSQTPSNKVTEKGKYVELRCDPISGHTALYWYRQSLGQGPEFLIYFQGTGAADDSGLPNDRFFAVRPEGSVSTLKIQRTERGDSAVYLCASSELGLAGGTDTQYFGPGTRLTVL.

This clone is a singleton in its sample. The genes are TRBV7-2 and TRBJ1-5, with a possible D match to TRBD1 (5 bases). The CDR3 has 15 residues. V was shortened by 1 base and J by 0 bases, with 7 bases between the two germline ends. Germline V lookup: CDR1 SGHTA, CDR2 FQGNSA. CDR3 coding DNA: TGTGCCAGCAGCTTAGGGGACTATAGCAATCAGCCCCAGCATTTT. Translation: CASSLGDYSNQPQHF. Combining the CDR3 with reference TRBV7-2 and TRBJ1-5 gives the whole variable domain GAGVSQSPSNKVTEKGKDVELRCDPISGHTALYWYRQSLGQGLEFLIYFQGNSAPDKSGLPSDRFSAERTGGSVSTLTIQRTQQEDSAVYLCASSLGDYSNQPQHFGDGTRLSIL.

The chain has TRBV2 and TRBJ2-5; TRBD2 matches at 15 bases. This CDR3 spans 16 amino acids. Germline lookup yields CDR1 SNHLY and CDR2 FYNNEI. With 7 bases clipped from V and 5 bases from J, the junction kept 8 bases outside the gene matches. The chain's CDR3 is CASMTGLAGGSETQYF. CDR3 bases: TGTGCCAGCATGACGGGACTAGCGGGAGGATCGGAGACCCAGTACTTC.

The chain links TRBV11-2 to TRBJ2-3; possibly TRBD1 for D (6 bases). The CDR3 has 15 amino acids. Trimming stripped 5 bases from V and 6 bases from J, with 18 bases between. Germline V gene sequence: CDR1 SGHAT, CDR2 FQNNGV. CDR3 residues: CASSQGPGRMDTQYF. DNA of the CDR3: TGTGCCAGCAGCCAGGGGCCCGGCCGGATGGATACGCAGTATTTT.

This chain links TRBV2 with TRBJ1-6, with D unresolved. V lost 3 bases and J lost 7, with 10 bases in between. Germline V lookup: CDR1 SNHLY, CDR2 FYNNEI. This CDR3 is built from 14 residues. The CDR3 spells CASSDPRTNSPLHF. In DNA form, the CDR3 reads TGTGCCAGCAGTGACCCAAGGACCAATTCACCCCTCCACTTT.

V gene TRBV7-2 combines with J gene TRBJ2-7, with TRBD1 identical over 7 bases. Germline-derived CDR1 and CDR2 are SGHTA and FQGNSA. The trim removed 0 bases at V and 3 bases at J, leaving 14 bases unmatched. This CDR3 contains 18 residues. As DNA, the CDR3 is TGTGCCAGCAGCTTAGCGGGACAGTTGATACGAAAAGGCTACGAGCAGTACTTC. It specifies CASSLAGQLIRKGYEQYF.

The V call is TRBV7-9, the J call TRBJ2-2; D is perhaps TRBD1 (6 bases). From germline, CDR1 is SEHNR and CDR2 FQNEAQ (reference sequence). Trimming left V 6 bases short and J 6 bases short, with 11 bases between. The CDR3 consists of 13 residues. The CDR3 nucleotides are TGTGCCAGCAGTCCGCAGGGGCCCGGGGAGCTGTTTTTT. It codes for CASSPQGPGELFF.

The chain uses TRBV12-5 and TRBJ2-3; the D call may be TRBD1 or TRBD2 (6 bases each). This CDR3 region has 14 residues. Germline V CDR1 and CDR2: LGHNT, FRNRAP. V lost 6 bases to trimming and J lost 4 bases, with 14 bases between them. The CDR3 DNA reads TGTGCTAGTGGCCCAACGGAGGGGGCAGATACGCAGTATTTT. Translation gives CASGPTEGADTQYF.

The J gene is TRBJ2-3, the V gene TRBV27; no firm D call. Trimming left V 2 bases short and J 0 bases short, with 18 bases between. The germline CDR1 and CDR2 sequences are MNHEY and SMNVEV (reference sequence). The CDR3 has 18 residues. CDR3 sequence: CASSLGLGFDVSTDTQYF. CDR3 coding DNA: TGTGCCAGCAGTTTAGGCCTGGGGTTCGACGTGAGCACAGATACGCAGTATTTT.

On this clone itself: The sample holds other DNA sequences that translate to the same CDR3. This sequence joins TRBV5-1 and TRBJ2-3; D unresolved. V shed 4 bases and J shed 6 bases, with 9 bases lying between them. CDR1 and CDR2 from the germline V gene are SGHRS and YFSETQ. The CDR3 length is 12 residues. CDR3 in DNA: TGCGCCAGCAGCCCCAACACGGATACGCAGTATTTT. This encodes CASSPNTDTQYF.

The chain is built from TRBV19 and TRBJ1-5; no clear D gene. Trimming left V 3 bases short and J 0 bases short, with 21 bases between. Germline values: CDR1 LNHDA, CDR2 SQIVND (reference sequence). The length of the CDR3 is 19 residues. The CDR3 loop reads CASSMIPGEAAYSNQPQHF. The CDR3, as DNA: TGTGCCAGTAGTATGATCCCCGGTGAGGCAGCGTATAGCAATCAGCCCCAGCATTTT.

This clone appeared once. DNA for the CDR3: TGTGCCAGCAGCTTAGTAGGAGGGGGACTGAACACTGAAGCTTTCTTT. Translated: CASSLVGGGLNTEAFF. The chain carries TRBV7-8 and TRBJ1-1; the D gene is possibly TRBD1 (6 bases). Germline V lookup: CDR1 SGHVS, CDR2 FQNEAQ. CDR3 length: 16 residues. V was shortened by 1 base and J by 0 bases, with 12 bases between the two germline ends. Supplemented by reference TRBV7-8 and TRBJ1-1, the full variable domain reads GAGVSQSPRYKVAKRGQDVALRCDPISGHVSLFWYQQALGQGPEFLTYFQNEAQLDKSGLPSDRFFAERPEGSVSTLKIQRTQQEDSAVYLCASSLVGGGLNTEAFFGQGTRLTVV.

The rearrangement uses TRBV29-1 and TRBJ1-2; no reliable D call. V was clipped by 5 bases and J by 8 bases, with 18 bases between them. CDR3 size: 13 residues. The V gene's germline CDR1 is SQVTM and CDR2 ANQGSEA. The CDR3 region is CSVSPKLSVGYTF. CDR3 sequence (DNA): TGCAGCGTTTCCCCTAAACTGTCCGTCGGCTACACCTTC.

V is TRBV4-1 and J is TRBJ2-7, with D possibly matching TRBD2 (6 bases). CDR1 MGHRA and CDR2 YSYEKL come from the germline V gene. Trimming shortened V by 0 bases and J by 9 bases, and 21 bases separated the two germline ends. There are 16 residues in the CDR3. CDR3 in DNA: TGCGCCAGCAGCCAAGAGCCTCCGGGAGCCCCGGGGAGGCAGTACTTC. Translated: CASSQEPPGAPGRQYF.

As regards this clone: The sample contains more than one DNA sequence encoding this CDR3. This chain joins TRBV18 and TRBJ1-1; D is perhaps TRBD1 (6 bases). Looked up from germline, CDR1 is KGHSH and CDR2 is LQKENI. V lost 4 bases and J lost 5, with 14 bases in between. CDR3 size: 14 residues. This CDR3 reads CASSLRGGITEAFF. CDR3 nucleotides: TGTGCCAGCTCACTACGAGGGGGGATTACTGAAGCTTTCTTT.

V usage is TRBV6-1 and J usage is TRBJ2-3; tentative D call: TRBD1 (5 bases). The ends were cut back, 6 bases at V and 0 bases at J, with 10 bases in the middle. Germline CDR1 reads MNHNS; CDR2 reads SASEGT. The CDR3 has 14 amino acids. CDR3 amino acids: CASRRQTSTDTQYF. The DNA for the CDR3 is TGTGCCAGCAGGCGACAGACGAGCACAGATACGCAGTATTTT.